Detailed here is one TCR beta chain. The table came from immunoSEQ multiplex PCR; TCRdb's copy has only in-frame clones and leaves some out. The table has some 91,000 clones, approximately 94% seen once. The germline V gene has CDR1 WNHNN and CDR2 SYGVQD (reference sequence). CDR3 length equals 14 residues. V was pared by 2 bases and J by 4 bases, with 3 bases of the junction left unmatched. This sample was included in a study of technical replicates of blood from four donors. The sample taken for sequencing was T cells isolated from PBMCs. This clonotype originated in a human donor in good health. This rearrangement joins TRBV10-1 to TRBJ2-7, with 9 positions matching TRBD1. The CDR3 DNA is TGCGCCAGCAGTGAGATGGGGACAGGGTACGAGCAGTACTTC. It codes for CASSEMGTGYEQYF.